These T cell receptor beta chains were read from a single sample in a study of OX40 agonist ivuxolimab in advanced cancers. The method was immunoSEQ multiplex PCR; TCRdb's version includes in-frame clones alone and lacks a portion of them. The sample consists of tens of thousands of clones, about 90% of them appearing once. The source material was CD4+ or CD8+ T cells sorted from blood, sampled in a trial of the OX40 agonist ivuxolimab. These receptors were taken from an adult with an advanced solid tumor such as melanoma, head and neck, liver or kidney cancer. Both conserved end residues are part of each CDR3. The D gene is left open where the match is weak. Not every row has a clone size; where given, it reads once, few, many or a size class.

-	TRBV6-1	once	TRBJ2-2	CASSVSSGRNTGELFF	TGTGCCAGCAGTGTATCCTCTGGGAGGAACACCGGGGAGCTGTTTTTT
-	TRBV7-8	-	TRBJ2-5	CASSLGVGGETQYF	TGTGCCAGCAGCTTAGGGGTAGGAGGGGAGACCCAGTACTTC
TRBD1	TRBV28	-	TRBJ2-7	CASSLDRGLSYEQYF	TGTGCCAGCAGCTTGGACAGGGGGCTCTCCTACGAGCAGTACTTC
-	TRBV14	-	TRBJ2-7	CASSQDPPEGPRVEQYF	TGTGCCAGCAGCCAAGATCCCCCCGAGGGGCCAAGGGTCGAGCAGTACTTC
-	TRBV7-6	-	TRBJ2-7	CASSLGAGAYEQYF	TGTGCCAGCAGCTTAGGGGCAGGGGCCTACGAGCAGTACTTC
-	TRBV5-6	-	TRBJ2-7	CASSFVRDPNYEQYF	TGTGCCAGCAGCTTTGTCCGGGATCCGAACTACGAGCAGTACTTC
-	TRBV5-1	-	TRBJ1-5	CASKESWGPNQPQHF	TGCGCCAGCAAGGAGAGTTGGGGCCCCAATCAGCCCCAGCATTTT
-	TRBV7-3	once	TRBJ1-3	CASSPQGSGNTIYF	TGTGCCAGCAGCCCGCAGGGGTCTGGAAACACCATATATTTT
-	TRBV7-3	-	TRBJ1-1	CASSLGPGQNTEAFF	TGTGCCAGCAGCCTCGGACCGGGACAGAACACTGAAGCTTTCTTT
-	TRBV2	-	TRBJ2-2	CASSEQGRNTGELFF	TGTGCCAGCAGTGAACAGGGGCGAAACACCGGGGAGCTGTTTTTT
-	TRBV28	-	TRBJ2-7	CASSLDGLYEQYF	TGTGCCAGCAGTTTAGACGGCCTCTACGAGCAGTACTTC
TRBD2	TRBV4-1	-	TRBJ2-3	CASSPARASGGADTQYF	TGCGCCAGCAGCCCCGCTAGGGCTAGCGGGGGGGCGGATACGCAGTATTTT
-	TRBV6-1	-	TRBJ2-3	CASSEALPGFTALTDTQYF	TGTGCCAGCAGTGAAGCGCTTCCGGGGTTCACAGCGCTAACAGATACGCAGTATTTT